This TCR beta chain was documented in a study of T cell responses to AZD1222 COVID-19 vaccine. Study-wide results and caveats: Among vaccine-associated CD4 TCRs, coverage spanned spike, with dominance at 160-218 and 743-854. At baseline, seropositivity was found in only a handful of AZD1222 recipients.

Second doses that came at about 4 or about 12 weeks were put together. As concerns this clone: What it recognizes is unknown.

V gave up 5 bases and J gave up 7 bases; unmatched junction bases: 15. The germline CDR1 and CDR2 sequences are SGHRS and YFSETQ. The CDR3 consists of 16 residues. Produced via immunoSEQ multiplex PCR; TCRdb's table is partial and in-frame only. The sample lists roughly 270,000 clones, approximately 94% occurring once. The chain employs TRBV5-1 and TRBJ2-7, with TRBD2 matching over 10 bases. The clonotype originates from an adult who received the AZD1222 COVID-19 vaccine. Here the sequenced sample was peripheral blood, taken 28 days after the second AZD1222 dose. The CDR3 loop reads CASRAKLAGLLEEQYF. DNA for the CDR3: TGCGCCAGCAGGGCGAAACTAGCGGGATTGCTAGAGGAGCAGTACTTC. Looking up the rest from reference TRBV5-1 and TRBJ2-7 gives the full variable domain: KAGVTQTPRYLIKTRGQQVTLSCSPISGHRSVSWYQQTPGQGLQFLFEYFSETQRNKGNFPGRFSGRQFSNSRSEMNVSTLELGDSALYLCASRAKLAGLLEEQYFGPGTRLTVT.